This T cell receptor beta chain was documented in a study of blood T cell repertoires in COVID-19. Study background: From the United States, Italy and Spain came samples of acute and convalescent COVID-19.

This CDR3 region has 18 residues. From germline, CDR1 is KGHSH and CDR2 LQKENI. V was pared by 3 bases and J by 0 bases, with 20 bases between. Here immunoSEQ multiplex PCR was the method, and the copy in TCRdb shows in-frame clones only, minus some. Of roughly 400,000 clones listed, about 89% are singletons. The participants were between about 18 and 100 years old and came from under 25 US areas. Cohorts were assigned according to the clinical history that participants reported. The sequence was collected from a middle-aged woman who had been exposed to COVID-19. The chain recombines TRBV18 with TRBJ1-2, with D perhaps matching TRBD1 (6 bases). The sequenced sample was PBMCs or T cells enriched from blood (not recorded which). The CDR3 sequence is CASSPQPSQGRANYGYTF. CDR3 coding DNA: TGTGCCAGCTCACCCCAGCCCTCACAGGGCCGGGCTAACTATGGCTACACCTTC.